The rows below give T cell receptor beta chains drawn from one sample of a study of identical twins. MiXCR, run by TCRdb on the 5' RACE reads, gives a single entry per CDR3 protein. The sample shows around 240,000 distinct CDR3 sequences, roughly a tenth of them seen only once. The sequenced material came from memory T cells sorted from blood. The receptors come from a man in his fifties or sixties in good health. CDR3s include the opening cysteine and the closing phenylalanine or tryptophan. Each record gives: CDR3 length, D gene, J gene, clone size, V gene, CDR3 protein, CDR3 DNA. D genes are given only for firm matches. Clone sizes are given selectively: once, few, many, or a class where the clone is expanded.

length: 14; D: NA; J: TRBJ2-5; size: many; V: TRBV10-3; CDR3: CAISEWQMQETQYF; DNA: TGTGCCATCAGTGAGTGGCAGATGCAAGAGACCCAGTACTTC
length: 13; D: TRBD2; J: TRBJ2-7; size: NA; V: TRBV7-2; CDR3: CASQREPPYEQYF; DNA: TGTGCCAGCCAGCGGGAGCCTCCCTACGAGCAGTACTTC
length: 16; D: TRBD1; J: TRBJ2-3; size: NA; V: TRBV27; CDR3: CASSLWGTGGTDTQYF; DNA: TGTGCCAGCAGTTTGTGGGGGACAGGGGGCACAGATACGCAGTATTTT
length: 18; D: NA; J: TRBJ2-3; size: many; V: TRBV28; CDR3: CASSRKWGARKSPDTQYF; DNA: TGTGCCAGCAGCCGTAAGTGGGGCGCTAGAAAGTCCCCAGATACGCAGTATTTT
length: 14; D: NA; J: TRBJ1-1; size: NA; V: TRBV12-3/TRBV12-4; CDR3: CASSTRQPNTEAFF; DNA: TGTGCCAGCAGTACCCGACAGCCTAACACTGAAGCTTTCTTT
length: 13; D: NA; J: TRBJ1-2; size: many; V: TRBV29-1; CDR3: CSATLDKSAGYTF; DNA: TGCAGCGCCACCCTGGACAAAAGTGCCGGCTACACCTTC
length: 17; D: NA; J: TRBJ1-2; size: few; V: TRBV7-9; CDR3: CASSLGLGAGAHYGYTF; DNA: TGTGCCAGCAGCTTAGGTCTAGGGGCCGGGGCGCACTATGGCTACACCTTC
length: 15; D: TRBD1; J: TRBJ2-1; size: few; V: TRBV7-3; CDR3: CASSLWGTGYNEQFF; DNA: TGTGCCAGCAGCTTATGGGGGACAGGCTACAATGAGCAGTTCTTC
length: 15; D: NA; J: TRBJ2-2; size: few; V: TRBV30; CDR3: CAWSVTFLGTGELFF; DNA: TGTGCCTGGAGTGTAACGTTTTTAGGGACCGGGGAGCTGTTTTTT
length: 13; D: TRBD1; J: TRBJ2-7; size: NA; V: TRBV2; CDR3: CATQLTGALEQYF; DNA: TGTGCCACTCAACTGACAGGGGCCCTCGAGCAGTACTTC
length: 13; D: NA; J: TRBJ1-4; size: few; V: TRBV7-7; CDR3: CASSSMVNEKLFF; DNA: TGTGCTAGCAGCTCGATGGTGAATGAAAAACTGTTTTTT
length: 14; D: TRBD2; J: TRBJ2-1; size: few; V: TRBV6-4; CDR3: CASSEAGGLNEQFF; DNA: TGTGCCAGCAGTGAGGCGGGAGGGCTCAATGAGCAGTTCTTC
length: 15; D: TRBD1; J: TRBJ1-3; size: many; V: TRBV20-1; CDR3: CSAIQRQGSGNTIYF; DNA: TGCAGTGCTATTCAGCGACAGGGTTCGGGAAACACCATATATTTT
length: 17; D: TRBD2; J: TRBJ2-4; size: few; V: TRBV28; CDR3: CASSPRASGRGKNIQYF; DNA: TGTGCCAGCAGTCCCCGGGCTAGCGGGAGGGGCAAAAACATTCAGTACTTC
length: 16; D: NA; J: TRBJ1-5; size: many; V: TRBV19; CDR3: CASRAAGAQSNQPQHF; DNA: TGTGCCAGTAGGGCGGCAGGGGCGCAGAGCAATCAGCCCCAGCATTTT
length: 14; D: NA; J: TRBJ1-1; size: NA; V: TRBV6-5; CDR3: CASSSRDSNTEAFF; DNA: TGTGCCAGCAGTTCCCGGGACTCGAACACTGAAGCTTTCTTT
length: 13; D: NA; J: TRBJ1-1; size: many; V: TRBV29-1; CDR3: CSVESKLGTEAFF; DNA: TGCAGCGTTGAATCTAAGCTTGGCACTGAAGCTTTCTTT
length: 18; D: TRBD2; J: TRBJ2-3; size: many; V: TRBV20-1; CDR3: CSARGQHRLAGETDTQYF; DNA: TGCAGTGCTAGAGGCCAACACCGACTAGCGGGAGAAACAGATACGCAGTATTTT
length: 12; D: NA; J: TRBJ1-1; size: NA; V: TRBV15; CDR3: CATSRPRSEAFF; DNA: TGTGCCACCAGCAGGCCCCGCTCCGAAGCTTTCTTT
length: 19; D: TRBD2; J: TRBJ2-4; size: many; V: TRBV6-2/TRBV6-3; CDR3: CASSYSLAGGPRTKNIQYF; DNA: TGTGCCAGCAGTTACTCCCTAGCGGGAGGGCCGAGGACCAAAAACATTCAGTACTTC
length: 14; D: NA; J: TRBJ1-2; size: few; V: TRBV7-9; CDR3: CASSLGLSPYGYTF; DNA: TGTGCCAGCAGCTTGGGGTTATCACCCTATGGCTACACCTTC
length: 14; D: TRBD1; J: TRBJ2-7; size: many; V: TRBV28; CDR3: CASSRTGGRYEQYF; DNA: TGTGCCAGCAGCAGAACAGGGGGACGCTACGAGCAGTACTTC
length: 12; D: NA; J: TRBJ2-3; size: many; V: TRBV29-1; CDR3: CSVARQGDTQYF; DNA: TGCAGCGTTGCCCGTCAGGGGGATACGCAGTATTTT
length: 13; D: TRBD1; J: TRBJ1-1; size: many; V: TRBV3-1; CDR3: CASSGTGLTEAFF; DNA: TGTGCCAGCAGCGGGACAGGGCTCACTGAAGCTTTCTTT
length: 15; D: TRBD1; J: TRBJ1-1; size: NA; V: TRBV28; CDR3: CASSPDRARTTEAFF; DNA: TGTGCCAGCAGTCCGGACAGGGCCAGGACCACTGAAGCTTTCTTT
length: 14; D: TRBD1; J: TRBJ1-6; size: many; V: TRBV18; CDR3: CASSTDRGGSPLHF; DNA: TGTGCCAGCTCTACCGACAGGGGCGGATCACCCCTCCACTTT
length: 14; D: NA; J: TRBJ2-1; size: NA; V: TRBV7-2; CDR3: CASSNRASYNEQFF; DNA: TGTGCCAGCAGCAACAGGGCTTCCTACAATGAGCAGTTCTTC
length: 13; D: TRBD1; J: TRBJ1-1; size: NA; V: TRBV6-5; CDR3: CASSFDREAEAFF; DNA: TGTGCCAGCAGTTTCGACAGGGAGGCTGAAGCTTTCTTT
length: 13; D: NA; J: TRBJ2-5; size: NA; V: TRBV15; CDR3: CATSSRHKETQYF; DNA: TGTGCCACCAGCAGCAGACACAAAGAGACCCAGTACTTC
length: 15; D: TRBD1; J: TRBJ2-2; size: NA; V: TRBV10-3; CDR3: CAIRPGQADTGELFF; DNA: TGTGCCATCAGACCGGGACAGGCGGACACCGGGGAGCTGTTTTTT
length: 13; D: NA; J: TRBJ2-7; size: few; V: TRBV20-1; CDR3: CSASKGMTYEQYF; DNA: TGCAGTGCTAGTAAGGGGATGACCTACGAGCAGTACTTC
length: 15; D: NA; J: TRBJ2-7; size: many; V: TRBV28; CDR3: CASSSLDGGSYEQYF; DNA: TGTGCCAGCAGTTCCCTCGACGGGGGCTCCTACGAGCAGTACTTC
length: 14; D: NA; J: TRBJ1-6; size: few; V: TRBV11-2; CDR3: CASRVGADHSPLHF; DNA: TGTGCCAGCAGGGTGGGGGCGGATCATTCACCCCTCCACTTT
length: 16; D: TRBD2; J: TRBJ2-7; size: few; V: TRBV7-2; CDR3: CASSLVGGGFSYEQYF; DNA: TGTGCCAGCAGCTTAGTTGGCGGGGGGTTCTCCTACGAGCAGTACTTC
length: 14; D: TRBD1; J: TRBJ2-5; size: NA; V: TRBV19; CDR3: CASSSGTGVATQYF; DNA: TGTGCCAGTAGTTCCGGGACAGGGGTTGCGACCCAGTACTTC
length: 15; D: TRBD1; J: TRBJ2-1; size: many; V: TRBV20-1; CDR3: CSAGRGTGSYNEQFF; DNA: TGCAGTGCTGGCAGAGGGACAGGCTCCTACAATGAGCAGTTCTTC
length: 15; D: TRBD1; J: TRBJ2-7; size: few; V: TRBV28; CDR3: CASSLTDRGQYEQYF; DNA: TGTGCCAGCAGTTTAACGGACAGGGGGCAGTACGAGCAGTACTTC